Below, 8 T cell receptor beta chains from the same sample are listed, as sequenced in a study of T cells in Graves' hyperthyroidism and ophthalmopathy. The source material, RNA transcripts, was used to amplify TCR beta CDR3 regions. HTBI primers were employed in a first-round RT-PCR of the TCR CDR3. MiXCR, applied by TCRdb to the multiplex PCR reads, yields one record per CDR3 protein. The table records 400,000 to 600,000 distinct CDR3 sequences, about 16% of them present only once. Input material: blood. The source of these receptors is a woman aged 25 to 45 with Graves' ophthalmopathy.

The V and J genes are TRBV7-6 and TRBJ2-1; 11 positions agree with TRBD2. The CDR3 has 15 residues. V was pared by 6 bases and J by 4 bases, with 5 bases of the junction left unmatched. CDR1 SGHVS and CDR2 FNYEAQ come from the germline V gene. The CDR3 spells CASRVGTSGYNEQFF. In nucleotides, the CDR3 is TGTGCCAGCAGGGTGGGGACTAGCGGATACAATGAGCAGTTCTTC.

This clonotype was seen at least ten times. This rearrangement joins TRBV7-9 to TRBJ2-7; D may correspond to TRBD1 or TRBD2 (5 bases each). This CDR3 comprises 16 residues. V lost 2 bases and J lost 2, with 16 bases in between. Germline V CDR1 and CDR2: SEHNR, FQNEAQ (reference sequence). In DNA, the CDR3 is TGTGCCAGCAGCTTATTTGGTGGGACCGATCCCTACGAGCAGTACTTC. Its translation: CASSLFGGTDPYEQYF.

This clonotype has ten or more counts. The V call is TRBV3-1, the J call TRBJ2-7; D unresolved. V was pared by 0 bases and J by 6 bases, with 12 bases between. From germline, CDR1 is LGHDT and CDR2 YNNKEL (reference sequence). The CDR3 consists of 14 residues. The CDR3 nucleotides are TGTGCCAGCAGCCAAGATAAGGGTTACGGCGAGCAGTACTTC. Its translation: CASSQDKGYGEQYF.

A few counts support this clonotype. The chain uses TRBV6-1 and TRBJ1-2; D perhaps matches TRBD1 (6 bases). The CDR3 spans 13 residues. V lost 6 bases and J 6 bases, leaving 14 bases between the germline ends. CDR1 is MNHNS and CDR2 is SASEGT in the germline V gene. As DNA, the CDR3 is TGTGCCAGCAGCCGCACAGGGTACAATGGCTACACCTTC. The encoded protein is CASSRTGYNGYTF.

This clonotype was recorded many times. The chain is built from TRBV7-9 and TRBJ1-5; D is ambiguous. V lost 3 bases to trimming and J lost 3 bases, with 6 bases between them. The CDR3 is made up of 13 amino acids. From germline, CDR1 is SEHNR and CDR2 FQNEAQ (reference sequence). The CDR3 loop is CASSLGNNQPQHF. CDR3 nucleotides: TGTGCCAGCAGCTTGGGAAACAATCAGCCCCAGCATTTT.

Worth noting for this clonotype: A clone one base away is much larger, so this may be a read error. The chain links TRBV6-1 to TRBJ1-5, with 7 bases aligning to TRBD1. This CDR3 spans 13 amino acids. CDR1 and CDR2 (germline): MNHNS, SASEGT. The CDR3: CASTMTGNQPKHF. CDR3 nucleotides: TGTGCCAGCACCATGACAGGGAATCAGCCCAAGCATTTT.

This clonotype was picked up a small number of times. V gene TRBV5-1 combines with J gene TRBJ1-6; D not certain. CDR3 length: 15 amino acids. Germline lookup yields CDR1 SGHRS and CDR2 YFSETQ. V gave up 4 bases and J gave up 7 bases, with 15 bases separating them. The DNA of the CDR3 is TGCGCCAGCAGCGGACCCGGGGATACGAATTCACCCCTCCACTTT. Translating gives CASSGPGDTNSPLHF.

This clonotype has at least ten counts. The chain links TRBV3-1 to TRBJ2-3; D not certain. The V and J ends lost 8 bases and 5 bases respectively, with 5 bases between them. The CDR3 sequence is 10 residues long. Germline V gives CDR1 LGHDT, CDR2 YNNKEL (reference sequence). In DNA form, the CDR3 reads TGTGCCAGCCGAGGAGATACGCAGTATTTT. Translation gives CASRGDTQYF.